The clone carrying this TCR beta chain was detected a few times. Its cognate antigen is unknown. Each cDNA molecule carried a unique molecular identifier. Each CDR3 protein is one row after TCRdb ran MiXCR on the 5' RACE reads. The repertoire holds 60,000 to 75,000 distinct CDR3 sequences, with 12% as singletons. The sample comes from a study of early T cells in non-severe SARS-CoV-2 infection. In the study overall: Sequencing used unsorted whole-blood bulk RNA, so chains lack pairing.

Germline values: CDR1 SNHLY, CDR2 FYNNEI. The V and J ends lost 8 bases and 1 base respectively, with 8 bases between them. The CDR3 consists of 12 residues. General observations from the study: VDJdb-based matching was biased toward anti-spike CD8 responses and missed private and CD4 specificities.

This clonotype originated in an adult who was a healthcare worker with PCR-confirmed SARS-CoV-2 infection or an uninfected control (not recorded which). The source material was whole blood. The J gene is TRBJ1-1, the V gene TRBV2, with unresolved D. CDR3 coding DNA: TGTGCCAGCCAATCCTGGAACACTGAAGCTTTCTTT. This sequence encodes CASQSWNTEAFF.